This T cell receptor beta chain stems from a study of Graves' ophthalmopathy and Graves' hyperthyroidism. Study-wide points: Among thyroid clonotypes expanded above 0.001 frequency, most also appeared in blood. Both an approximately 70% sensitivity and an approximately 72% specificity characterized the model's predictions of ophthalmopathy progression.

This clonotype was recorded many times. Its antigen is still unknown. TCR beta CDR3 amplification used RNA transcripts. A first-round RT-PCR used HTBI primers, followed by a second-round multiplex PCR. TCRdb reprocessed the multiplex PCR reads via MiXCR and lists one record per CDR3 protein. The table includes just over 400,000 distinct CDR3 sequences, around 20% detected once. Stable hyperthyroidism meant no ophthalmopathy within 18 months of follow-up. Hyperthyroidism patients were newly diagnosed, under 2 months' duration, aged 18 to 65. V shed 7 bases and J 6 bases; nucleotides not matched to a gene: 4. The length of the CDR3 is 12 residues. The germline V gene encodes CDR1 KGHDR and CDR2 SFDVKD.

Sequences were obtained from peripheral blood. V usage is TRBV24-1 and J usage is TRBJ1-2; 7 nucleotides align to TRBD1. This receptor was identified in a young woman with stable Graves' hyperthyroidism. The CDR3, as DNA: TGTGCCACCAGCGGGGACAGCGATGGCTACACCTTC. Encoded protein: CATSGDSDGYTF.